Given below is one T cell receptor beta chain in context. Its antigen is not yet known. The junction and the germline gene differ at one end; a read error may be behind it. Including cysteine and phenylalanine, the CDR3 has 15 amino acids. Only CDR3 DNA is held: 45 bases, read in frame from base 1. CDR1 and CDR2, per the germline V gene, are SNHLY and FYNNEI. Library creation used multiplex PCR. The run used an Illumina HiSeq 4000. iRepertoire HTBI primers and Arm-PCR amplification of CDR3 regions were used to construct TCR beta libraries. Before sequencing, the PCR products went through gel purification. In the original analysis: Across samples, 55 to 80 TRBV and 13 to 15 TRBJ segments were identified and used for gene usage analysis of CDR3 amino acid clonotypes. Filtered high-quality paired reads were merged into contigs using COPE and FqMerger. BLAST was used to align contigs to IMGT TRBV, TRBD and TRBJ reference genes, with CDR3 defined following IMGT. Highly expanded clones were defined as clonotypes with a frequency above 0.1%. Shannon entropy was used to measure repertoire diversity, and the Gini coefficient was used to measure V-J evenness. A clonotype found in more than one individual was treated as public. Using fastp at Q25 and MiXCR, TCRdb reprocessed the public reads and kept productive beta chains. When rows share a CDR3 protein, they turn into one entry using the most common DNA and genes. What appears here as the V and J calls and clone size reflects TCRdb's work, not the paper's. This sample is represented by roughly 400,000 distinct CDR3 sequences; about 21% of them were singletons. The biggest ten clones account for 14% of the sample.

The sample is drawn from a study of regulatory T cells in long-lasting Graves disease (dated by TCRdb to the early 2020s). Concerning the study at large: Persistent Graves' disease meant more than 5 years of antithyroid drug treatment with TSH receptor autoantibodies that stayed positive. Patients with persistent Graves' disease were compared with patients with newly diagnosed Graves' disease using TCR sequencing and RNA sequencing of peripheral blood. The study was conducted in China and was registered as a clinical trial. A total of around 35 samples underwent TCR sequencing, from around 13 patients with persistent Graves' disease and 20 or so patients with newly diagnosed Graves' disease. In the clinical cohort, patients with persistent Graves' disease had used antithyroid drugs for an average of about 9.3 years.

Sample time point, as interpreted from the label and publication: persistent/refractory GD, antithyroid drugs over 5 years with positive TRAb. For both TCR sequencing and RNA sequencing, RNA was extracted from PBMCs using TRIzol. The diagnosis of Graves' disease was made according to American Thyroid Association guidelines. Patients for the study were recruited at an endocrinology department in Xi'an, China. Each patient gave about 10 milliliters of peripheral blood, collected in an EDTA anticoagulant tube. Ficoll Paque Plus density gradient separation was used to isolate PBMCs, and no further T cell sorting was done. An Agilent 2100 Bioanalyzer and agarose gel were used to assess RNA quality, and a NanoDrop 2000 was used to measure RNA concentration. Broad study findings and their caveats: The small sample size was acknowledged by the authors as a limitation that may reduce accuracy. Persistent patients shared more public clonotypes among themselves (over 2,500) than newly diagnosed patients did (roughly 920). Persistent Graves' disease patients showed lower TCR Shannon entropy and fewer highly expanded clones than newly diagnosed patients, suggesting clonal expansion. Preferential use of TRBV28, TRBJ1-2 and TRBJ2-5 was observed in persistent disease, whereas TRBV20-1 and TRBJ2-1 were favored in newly diagnosed disease. Because the primary lesion, thyroid tissue, could not be accessed, the study looked at peripheral blood alone. Only the TCR beta chain was sequenced and analyzed.

Recombination linked TRBV2 to TRBJ2-2; the D region possibly corresponds to TRBD2 (6 bases align). The TCR comes from a female donor with Graves disease. The sequencing used peripheral blood mononuclear cells (PBMCs), collected when the disease was refractory, from a patient treated with antithyroid drugs. The base sequence is TGTGCCAGCAGTGAAGTTAGCGGAAACACCGGGGAGCTGCTTTTT. It codes for CASSEVSGNTGELLF.